This T cell receptor (beta chain) came from a study of cytomegalovirus exposure and HLA in healthy donors. Study at large: Drawn from HLA-typed donors, about 82 million unique TCRs were held in an early data release. General study findings and limits: The classifier reportedly diagnosed cytomegalovirus status with high sensitivity and specificity.

This CDR3 is built from 15 residues. Details on this clone: Antigen unknown.

The study sampled nominally healthy donors, though unrecorded immune exposures were likely. The PCR had 60 Vbeta and 13 Jbeta primers. TCRdb's table, derived via immunoSEQ multiplex PCR, lists solely in-frame clones and lacks some. The sample has around 130,000 clones, roughly 79% seen once. The V gene is TRBV21-1, the J gene TRBJ2-3; the DNA was not compared with TRBD1, the D call given in the table. TRBV21-1 represents a pseudogene. The sample consisted of PBMCs. This sequence originates from a woman aged 45-60 years in good health and CMV-seronegative. The CDR3 DNA sequence: TGTGCCAGCAGCAAAGGGCACAGAAGCACAGATACGCAGTATTTT. It encodes CASSKGHRSTDTQYF.